This TCR beta chain emerged from a study of somatic mutations in cytotoxic T cells in rheumatoid arthritis. Study-wide context: Patient blood, which was peripheral blood collected as 30 ml EDTA, was drawn right after diagnosis and before any treatment started. Findings and caveats of the study: Within 8 of 65 patients, the single biggest CD8+ clone made up more than 20% of CD8+ cells. Age-dependent increases in CD8+ clonality occurred in rheumatoid arthritis patients but not in healthy controls.

How the authors handled the data: Concordance between patient CD8+ clones exceeding 1% and published virus-specific TCRB sequences was infrequent. Some clones are missing from TCRdb's copy, which holds only in-frame ones; the method was immunoSEQ multiplex PCR. V and J calls plus clone size are reproduced from that table; the DNA served to infer D and trimming. The sample shows just over 30,000 clones, more than 75% of them seen only once. As concerns this clone: Its cognate antigen is unknown.

V lost 3 bases and J lost 3, with 9 bases in between. The length of the CDR3 is 13 residues. Germline V gives CDR1 SGHRS, CDR2 YFSETQ. This clonotype was obtained from an adult with rheumatoid arthritis. This chain uses TRBV5-1 with TRBJ1-2; tentative D call: TRBD1 (5 bases). Sequences were obtained from CD8+ T cells sorted from blood. This CDR3 is CASSSGTDYGYTF. The CDR3 nucleotides read TGCGCCAGCAGCTCCGGGACGGACTATGGCTACACCTTC.